A single sample gave rise to the 19 T cell receptor beta chains below, sequenced in a study of blood T cells in healthy people across ages. The use of a sample-barcoded 5' primer and a J-beta primer mix characterized a second PCR of about 6 to 11 cycles. In TCRdb, the 5' RACE reads were re-called with MiXCR into one record per CDR3 protein. The table shows a few hundred thousand distinct CDR3 sequences, with 27% occurring only once. The sample comprised blood. All receptors derive from a woman between 70 and 85 years old in good health.

The CDR3 sequence is CASSLWLGRGSVAKNIQYF. The CDR3 DNA is TGTGCCAGCAGTTTATGGCTGGGGCGTGGATCGGTCGCCAAAAACATTCAGTACTTC. This chain joins TRBV12-3 or TRBV12-4 and TRBJ2-4; D is possibly TRBD1 (5 bases). Trimming removed 2 bases at V and 1 base at J, with 21 bases between. The CDR3 runs to 19 residues.

The chain employs TRBV29-1 and TRBJ1-2; D unclear. The CDR3 spans 12 residues. The V gene's germline CDR1 is SQVTM and CDR2 ANQGSEA. Here the CDR3 reads CARWERSYGYTF. CDR3 nucleotide sequence: TGCGCTCGGTGGGAGCGGAGCTATGGCTACACCTTC. The variable domain in full, completed from reference TRBV29-1 and TRBJ1-2, reads SAVISQKPSRDICQRGTSLTIQCQVDSQVTMMFWYRQQPGQSLTLIATANQGSEATYESGFVIDKFPISRPNLTFSTLTVSNMSPEDSSIYLCARWERSYGYTFGSGTRLTVV.

This clonotype has more than one count but fewer than ten. The V call is TRBV20-1, the J call TRBJ2-7, with D tentatively TRBD2 (5 bases). Germline V lookup: CDR1 DFQATT, CDR2 SNEGSKA (reference sequence). The V end was cut by 3 bases, the J end by 0 bases, with 18 bases between. The CDR3 contains 16 residues. In nucleotides, the CDR3 is TGCAGTGCTAGCGATAGAAGGACTTCCAGCTCCTACGAGCAGTACTTC. This codes for CSASDRRTSSSYEQYF.

Of note for this clonotype: One end of the junction fails to match germline, which may point to a read error. The V and J genes are TRBV5-6 and TRBJ2-5, with D unclear. The length of the CDR3 is 15 residues. Germline V CDR1 and CDR2: SGHDT, YYEEEE. In DNA form, the CDR3 reads TGTGTCAGCAGCGCCGGACGTTTCAACCAAGAGACCCAGTACTTC. Translation: CVSSAGRFNQETQYF. Variable domain in full (rest from reference TRBV5-6 and TRBJ2-5): DAGVTQSPTHLIKTRGQQVTLRCSPKSGHDTVSWYQQALGQGPQFIFQYYEEEERQRGNFPDRFSGHQFPNYSSELNVNALLLGDSALYLCVSSAGRFNQETQYFGPGTRLLVL.

J is TRBJ2-6 and V is TRBV5-1; D gene uncertain. This CDR3 has 14 residues. The germline V gene has CDR1 SGHRS and CDR2 YFSETQ. V was trimmed by 5 bases and J by 1 base, leaving 7 bases between them. The CDR3 loop reads CASRLVSGANVLTF. The CDR3 DNA reads TGCGCCAGCAGACTCGTTTCTGGGGCCAACGTCCTGACTTTC.

Turning to this clonotype: At one boundary the junction diverges from the germline segment, which might be a read error. The chain carries TRBV27 and TRBJ2-7, with TRBD1 identical over 9 bases. The CDR3 loop spans 14 amino acids. Germline CDR1 is MNHEY and CDR2 is SMNVEV (reference sequence). The CDR3 DNA reads TGTGCCAGCAGCTCACAGGGGGCCAGGTACGTGCAGTACTTC. Protein sequence: CASSSQGARYVQYF.

This clonotype has just a few counts. This sequence joins TRBV29-1 and TRBJ2-7, with 8 nucleotides matching TRBD1. This CDR3 is 13 amino acids long. Germline assignment: CDR1 SQVTM and CDR2 ANQGSEA. Trimming took 5 bases from V and 6 from J; bases not matched to a gene: 9. In nucleotides, the CDR3 is TGCAGCGTTCGAGTTATCGGACAGGGCGAGCAGTACTTC. This codes for CSVRVIGQGEQYF.

This clonotype was seen more than once but under ten times. The rearrangement links TRBV15 to TRBJ2-2; D perhaps matches TRBD2 (5 bases). Trimming left V 0 bases short and J 4 bases short, with 9 bases between. The V gene's germline CDR1 is LNHNV and CDR2 YYDKDF (reference sequence). The CDR3 covers 15 residues. The CDR3 here is CATSRDSGGTGELFF. The CDR3 nucleotides read TGTGCCACCAGCAGAGATAGTGGAGGCACCGGGGAGCTGTTTTTT.

This clonotype was seen only a few times. The chain links TRBV15 to TRBJ1-2; 7 nucleotides match TRBD1. Germline-derived CDR1 and CDR2 are LNHNV and YYDKDF (reference sequence). Unmatched junction bases numbered 19, after V lost 9 bases and J lost 6 bases. The CDR3 sequence is 16 residues long. The CDR3 DNA follows: TGTGCCACGGCGAAATCCGGGACAGAAACTTCAAATGGCTACACCTTC. This codes for CATAKSGTETSNGYTF.

V gene TRBV14 combines with J gene TRBJ2-3; no firm D call. V lost 4 bases and J 2 bases, leaving 10 bases between the germline ends. Germline loops: CDR1 SGHDN, CDR2 FVKESK. This CDR3 contains 14 residues. The CDR3 reads CASSPSAFTDTQYF. The CDR3 nucleotides read TGTGCCAGCAGCCCCTCGGCGTTCACAGATACGCAGTATTTT.

CDR3 nucleotide sequence: TGCAGTGCTAGGTTCTCACAGGGCGGCTATGGCTACACCTTC. Translated: CSARFSQGGYGYTF. The V call is TRBV20-1, the J call TRBJ1-2; a possible D gene is TRBD1 (6 bases). Germline V CDR1 and CDR2: DFQATT, SNEGSKA (reference sequence). The CDR3 has 14 residues. The V end was cut by 3 bases, the J end by 4 bases, with 15 bases between.

This clonotype appeared a few times. The rearrangement joins TRBV6-2 or TRBV6-3 to TRBJ2-1; D not certain. The germline V and J ends were trimmed by 5 bases and 0 bases, with 17 bases remaining between them. The germline V gene has CDR1 MNHEY and CDR2 SVGEGT. The CDR3 spans 17 residues. CDR3 DNA: TGTGCCAGCAGTCCCCATTTTGTACGGAGCTCCTACAATGAGCAGTTCTTC. Translation gives CASSPHFVRSSYNEQFF.

This clonotype has a handful of counts. The missing conserved phenylalanine or tryptophan at the end of this CDR3 makes a read error likely. The CDR3 loop reads CSVGRDTGEQYL. CDR3 nucleotides: TGCAGCGTTGGGAGGGACACTGGGGAGCAGTACCTC. The chain uses TRBV29-1 and TRBJ2-5; the D gene could be TRBD1 or TRBD2 (6 bases each). This CDR3 region has 12 residues. Germline V lookup: CDR1 SQVTM, CDR2 ANQGSEA. The ends were cut back, 4 bases at V and 11 bases at J, with 17 bases in the middle.

This clonotype was picked up a small number of times. V gene TRBV20-1 combines with J gene TRBJ2-2; D is perhaps TRBD2 (7 bases). The CDR3 runs to 14 residues. CDR1 is DFQATT, CDR2 SNEGSKA, per germline (reference sequence). The CDR3 region is CAGRTGGGSGELFF. Here the CDR3 DNA reads TGCGCAGGAAGAACGGGGGGCGGTTCCGGGGAGCTGTTTTTT.

This clonotype was counted only a few times. This chain uses TRBV7-2 with TRBJ2-7, with TRBD1 identical over 8 bases. CDR1 is SGHTA and CDR2 is FQGNSA in the germline V gene. The CDR3 covers 15 residues. With V trimmed by 1 base and J by 4 bases, 6 bases remained unmatched. The CDR3 DNA reads as TGTGCCAGCAGCTTAGATCGGACAGGGCATTACGAGCAGTACTTC. Its protein is CASSLDRTGHYEQYF.

The V and J genes are TRBV12-3 or TRBV12-4 and TRBJ1-1; 7 positions agree with TRBD1. J lost 10 bases, V lost 6 bases, and 11 bases had no gene match. The CDR3 consists of 13 residues. CDR3 residues: CASSPGTARVAFF. CDR3 nucleotides: TGTGCCAGCAGCCCTGGGACAGCGAGGGTAGCTTTCTTT.

This clonotype was seen a handful of times. This chain links TRBV7-4 with TRBJ1-4; D is unresolved. V gave up 5 bases and J gave up 4 bases, with 20 bases separating them. The CDR3 is made up of 17 amino acids. CDR1 and CDR2 from the germline V gene are SGHVT and SQSDAQ. The CDR3: CASSPEGGRKHNEKLFF. CDR3 in DNA: TGTGCCAGCAGCCCCGAGGGCGGACGGAAGCATAATGAAAAACTGTTTTTT.

There are a few counts of this clonotype. The chain's CDR3 is CASSPREVASTDTQYF. CDR3 DNA sequence: TGTGCCAGCAGCCCACGAGAGGTTGCTAGCACAGATACGCAGTATTTT. This chain connects TRBV6-6 to TRBJ2-3; D gene ambiguous. Trimming left V 6 bases short and J 0 bases short, with 16 bases between. Germline values: CDR1 MNHNY, CDR2 SVGAGI (reference sequence). The CDR3 has 16 residues.

This clonotype was recorded many times. V gene TRBV20-1 combines with J gene TRBJ2-1, with TRBD2 identical over 9 bases. V shed 2 bases and J 5 bases; nucleotides not matched to a gene: 7. Looked up from germline, CDR1 is DFQATT and CDR2 is SNEGSKA (reference sequence). The CDR3 is made up of 15 amino acids. This CDR3 reads CSARTRGGGHNEQFF. Here the CDR3 DNA reads TGCAGTGCTAGAACGCGCGGGGGGGGTCACAATGAGCAGTTCTTC.